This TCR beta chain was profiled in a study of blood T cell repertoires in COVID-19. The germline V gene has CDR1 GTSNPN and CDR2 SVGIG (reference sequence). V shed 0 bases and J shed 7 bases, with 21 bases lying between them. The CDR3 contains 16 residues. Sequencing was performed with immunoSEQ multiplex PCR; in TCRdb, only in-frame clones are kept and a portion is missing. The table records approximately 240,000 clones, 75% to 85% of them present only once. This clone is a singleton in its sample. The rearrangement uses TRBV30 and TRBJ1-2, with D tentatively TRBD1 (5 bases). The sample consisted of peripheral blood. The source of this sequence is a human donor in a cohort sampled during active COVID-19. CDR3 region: CAWSVRGGDSGFGYTF. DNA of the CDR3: TGTGCCTGGAGTGTACGCGGTGGGGACTCTGGGTTTGGCTACACCTTC.